One and the same sample provided the 4 T cell receptor beta chains below, sequenced in a study of response to subunit inactivated influenza vaccine. TCRdb re-called the RT-PCR reads with MiXCR, one entry per CDR3 protein. The sample shows about 570,000 distinct CDR3 sequences, 11% of them seen only once. These data also featured in a second study, about T cells expressing NK-cell markers. That source notes: Researchers built TCR beta cDNA using 5'RACE template switching with UMIs.

The input for sequencing was PBMCs from blood, taken on the day of vaccination. The receptors come from a man between 50 and 59 years old who received an inactivated influenza vaccine.

This clonotype has a count of ten or more. The chain couples TRBV6-1 to TRBJ1-1; unclear D gene. Per germline, CDR1 MNHNS and CDR2 SASEGT. The CDR3 runs to 14 residues. Trimming stripped 4 bases from V and 1 base from J, with 10 bases between. The CDR3 coding sequence is TGTGCCAGCAGTGGAATGATGACGAACACTGAAGCTTTCTTT. It is translated as CASSGMMTNTEAFF.

V gene TRBV28 combines with J gene TRBJ2-3, with TRBD1 matching 8 bases. V shed 8 bases, J shed 0 bases, and the junction held 4 bases outside the gene matches. Germline CDR1 is MDHEN and CDR2 is SYDVKM. The length of the CDR3 is 14 residues. CDR3: CASGRTGSTDTQYF. The CDR3 DNA reads TGTGCCAGCGGAAGGACAGGGAGCACAGATACGCAGTATTTT.

In its sample, this clonotype was seen a few times. V and J are TRBV24-1 and TRBJ2-3; 7 positions agree with TRBD2. Trimming at V came to 4 bases and at J to 2 bases, leaving 8 bases not matched to a gene. The CDR3 runs to 16 residues. CDR1 is KGHDR, CDR2 SFDVKD, per germline. This CDR3 reads CATSDPGLAVTDTQYF. The CDR3 DNA reads TGTGCCACCAGTGACCCCGGTCTAGCGGTCACAGATACGCAGTATTTT.

V and J are TRBV5-5 and TRBJ1-3, with unresolved D. This CDR3 spans 16 amino acids. Trimming took off 0 bases at V and 2 bases at J, with 12 bases between the two ends. Per the germline V gene, CDR1 is SGHKS and CDR2 is YYEKEE (reference sequence). This chain's CDR3 is CASSLATLKPGNTIYF. DNA for the CDR3: TGTGCCAGCAGCTTGGCCACGTTGAAGCCTGGAAACACCATATATTTT. Full variable domain (missing parts from reference TRBV5-5 and TRBJ1-3): DAGVTQSPTHLIKTRGQQVTLRCSPISGHKSVSWYQQVLGQGPQFIFQYYEKEERGRGNFPDRFSARQFPNYSSELNVNALLLGDSALYLCASSLATLKPGNTIYFGEGSWLTVV.